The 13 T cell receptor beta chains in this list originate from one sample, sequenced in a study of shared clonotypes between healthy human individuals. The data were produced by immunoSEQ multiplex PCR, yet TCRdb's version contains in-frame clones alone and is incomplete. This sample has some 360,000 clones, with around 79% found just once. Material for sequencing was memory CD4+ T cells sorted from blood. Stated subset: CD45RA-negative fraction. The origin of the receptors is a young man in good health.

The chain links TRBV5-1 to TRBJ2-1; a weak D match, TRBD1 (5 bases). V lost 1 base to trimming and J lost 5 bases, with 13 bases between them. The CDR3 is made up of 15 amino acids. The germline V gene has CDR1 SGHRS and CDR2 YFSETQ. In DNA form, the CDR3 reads TGCGCCAGCAGCTTGAAGGCCAGGGTGGACAATGAGCAGTTCTTC. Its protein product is CASSLKARVDNEQFF.

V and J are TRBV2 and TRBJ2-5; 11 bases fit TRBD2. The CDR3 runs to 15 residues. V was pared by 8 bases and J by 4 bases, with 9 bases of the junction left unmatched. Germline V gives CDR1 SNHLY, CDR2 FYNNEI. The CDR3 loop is CASATSGSFGETQYF. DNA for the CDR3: TGTGCCAGCGCTACTAGCGGGAGCTTCGGAGAGACCCAGTACTTC. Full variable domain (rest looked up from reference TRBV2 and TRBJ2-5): EPEVTQTPSHQVTQMGQEVILRCVPISNHLYFYWYRQILGQKVEFLVSFYNNEISEKSEIFDDQFSVERPDGSNFTLKIRSTKLEDSAMYFCASATSGSFGETQYFGPGTRLLVL.

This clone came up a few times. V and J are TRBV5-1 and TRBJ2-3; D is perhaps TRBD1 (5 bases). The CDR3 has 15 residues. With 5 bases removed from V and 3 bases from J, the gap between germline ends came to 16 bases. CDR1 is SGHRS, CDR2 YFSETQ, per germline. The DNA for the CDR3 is TGCGCCAGCAGGAAGCAGGGCGTGGGGACAGATACGCAGTATTTT. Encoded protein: CASRKQGVGTDTQYF.

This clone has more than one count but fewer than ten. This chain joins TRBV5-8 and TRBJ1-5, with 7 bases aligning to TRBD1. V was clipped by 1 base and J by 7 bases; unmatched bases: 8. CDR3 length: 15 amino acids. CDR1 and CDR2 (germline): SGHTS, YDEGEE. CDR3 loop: CASSLYRGSQQPQHF. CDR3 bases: TGTGCCAGCAGCTTGTACAGGGGAAGCCAGCAGCCCCAGCATTTT.

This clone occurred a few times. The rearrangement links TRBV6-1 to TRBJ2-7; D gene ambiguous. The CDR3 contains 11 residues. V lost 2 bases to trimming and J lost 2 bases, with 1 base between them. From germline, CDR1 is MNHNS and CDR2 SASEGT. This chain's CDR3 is CASSETYEQYF. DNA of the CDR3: TGTGCCAGCAGTGAAACCTACGAGCAGTACTTC.

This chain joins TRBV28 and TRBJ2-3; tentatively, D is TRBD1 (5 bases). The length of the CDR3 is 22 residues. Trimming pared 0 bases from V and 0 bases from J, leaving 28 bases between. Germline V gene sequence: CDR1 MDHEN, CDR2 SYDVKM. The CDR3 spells CASSLWGLGRDELGSSTDTQYF. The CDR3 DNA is TGTGCCAGCAGTTTATGGGGTCTAGGCAGGGATGAGTTAGGATCTAGCACAGATACGCAGTATTTT.

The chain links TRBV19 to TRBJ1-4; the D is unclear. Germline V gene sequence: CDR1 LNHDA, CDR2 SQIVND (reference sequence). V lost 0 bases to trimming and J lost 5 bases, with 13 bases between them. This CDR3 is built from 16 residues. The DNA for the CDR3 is TGTGCCAGTAGTATAGATCCGAGGACCTTAAATGAAAAACTGTTTTTT. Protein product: CASSIDPRTLNEKLFF.

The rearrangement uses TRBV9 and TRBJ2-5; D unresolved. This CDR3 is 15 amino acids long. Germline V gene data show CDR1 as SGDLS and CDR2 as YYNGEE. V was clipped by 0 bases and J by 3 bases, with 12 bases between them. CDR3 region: CASSVVGSQKETQYF. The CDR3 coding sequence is TGTGCCAGCAGCGTAGTGGGTAGCCAAAAAGAGACCCAGTACTTC.

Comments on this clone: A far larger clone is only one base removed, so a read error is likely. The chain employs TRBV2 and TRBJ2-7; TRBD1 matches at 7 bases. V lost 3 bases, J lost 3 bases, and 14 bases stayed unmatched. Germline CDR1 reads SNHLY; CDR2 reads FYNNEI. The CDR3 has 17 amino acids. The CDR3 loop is CASSDWGTEATVYEQYF. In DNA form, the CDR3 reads TGTGCCAGCAGTGATTGGGGGACAGAGGCCACCGTCTACGAGCAGTACTTC.

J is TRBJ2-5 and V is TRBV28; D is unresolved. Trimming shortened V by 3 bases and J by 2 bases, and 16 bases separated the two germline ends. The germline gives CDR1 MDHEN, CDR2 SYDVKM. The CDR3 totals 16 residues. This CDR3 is CASSFIRKRPQETQYF. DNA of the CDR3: TGTGCCAGCAGTTTTATTAGGAAAAGGCCTCAAGAGACCCAGTACTTC.

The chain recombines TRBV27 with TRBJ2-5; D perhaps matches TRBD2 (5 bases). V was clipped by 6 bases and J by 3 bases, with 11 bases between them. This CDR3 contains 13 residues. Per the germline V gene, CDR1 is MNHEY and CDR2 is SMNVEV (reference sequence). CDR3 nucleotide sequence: TGTGCCAGCAGCTCCGTCGGGAAAGAGACCCAGTACTTC. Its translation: CASSSVGKETQYF.

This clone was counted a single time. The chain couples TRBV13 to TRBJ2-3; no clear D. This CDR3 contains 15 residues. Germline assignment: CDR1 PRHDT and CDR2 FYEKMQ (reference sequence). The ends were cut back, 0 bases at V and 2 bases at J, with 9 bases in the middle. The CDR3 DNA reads TGTGCCAGCAGCTTAGGTTGGAGTAACACAGATACGCAGTATTTT. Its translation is CASSLGWSNTDTQYF. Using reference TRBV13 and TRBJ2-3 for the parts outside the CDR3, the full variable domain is AAGVIQSPRHLIKEKRETATLKCYPIPRHDTVYWYQQGPGQDPQFLISFYEKMQSDKGSIPDRFSAQQFSDYHSELNMSSLELGDSALYFCASSLGWSNTDTQYFGPGTRLTVL.

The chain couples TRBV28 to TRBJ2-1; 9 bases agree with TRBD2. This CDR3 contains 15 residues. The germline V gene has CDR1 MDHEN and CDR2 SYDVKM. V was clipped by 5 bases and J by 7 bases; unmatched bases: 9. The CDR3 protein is CASSPFSGSGNEQFF. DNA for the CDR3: TGTGCCAGCAGTCCGTTTAGCGGGAGCGGGAATGAGCAGTTCTTC.